This T cell receptor (beta chain) was profiled in a study of T cells after yellow fever vaccination. Whole-study context: Fractions containing few cells were prepared with SMART-Seq v4 Ultra Low Input. Study-level points and caveats: Though it reached lower strength, the secondary response hit its peak faster, day 5 versus 15.

This clonotype was recorded a few times. Its antigen is undetermined. TCRdb used MiXCR to reprocess the 5' RACE reads, holding one entry per CDR3 protein. In the table there are 450,000 to 600,000 distinct CDR3 sequences, about a sixth of which are singletons. V shed 7 bases and J shed 3 bases, with 10 bases lying between them. The CDR3 covers 12 residues. Germline V gene data show CDR1 as SGHRS and CDR2 as YFSETQ. The chain recombines TRBV5-1 with TRBJ1-1; no firm D call. The sequencing used PBMCs, collected more than 4 days after the first yellow fever vaccination. This receptor was obtained from a young man who received the YFV17D yellow fever vaccine. The CDR3, as DNA: TGCGCCAGCCATTCGACGGACACTGAAGCTTTCTTT. Translated, it gives CASHSTDTEAFF.